A selection of T cell receptor beta chains follows, all from one sample in a study of neurological immune-mediated disorders. A single record per CDR3 protein comes from TCRdb applying MiXCR to the 5' RACE reads. The sample consists of tens of thousands of distinct CDR3 sequences, 4% of them appearing once. Sequenced sample: CD4+ T cells from blood. These receptors came from a woman in her forties with multiple sclerosis. CDR3s include the opening cysteine and the closing phenylalanine or tryptophan. A D gene is named only where the DNA matches it firmly. Some rows have no size entry. The others give once, few or many, or a class for an expanded clone.

j_gene	v_gene	abundance	d_gene	CDR3aa	CDR3nt
TRBJ1-3	TRBV6-5	many	TRBD1	CASTGGFSGNTIYF	TGTGCCAGCACAGGGGGATTCTCTGGAAACACCATATATTTT
TRBJ2-3	TRBV5-1	many	TRBD2	CASSRSGGTPDTQYF	TGCGCCAGCAGCCGGTCCGGGGGGACCCCAGATACGCAGTATTTT
TRBJ2-2	TRBV20-1	many	TRBD1	CSASRDRGGTGELFF	TGCAGTGCTAGTCGGGACAGGGGCGGAACCGGGGAGCTGTTTTTT
TRBJ2-2	TRBV11-2	many	.	CASSLDSFTGELFF	TGTGCCAGCAGCCTCGACAGTTTCACCGGGGAGCTGTTTTTT
TRBJ2-2	TRBV11-2	many	TRBD2	CASTILAGGGISGELFF	TGTGCCAGCACCATACTAGCAGGCGGGGGGATCTCCGGGGAGCTGTTTTTT
TRBJ2-1	TRBV5-6	many	TRBD1	CASSPDRGLLGEQFF	TGTGCCAGCAGCCCGGACAGGGGGCTTCTTGGCGAGCAGTTCTTC
TRBJ2-4	TRBV7-3	many	TRBD2	CASSLGPSGGKYF	TGTGCCAGCAGCTTAGGGCCTAGCGGGGGCAAGTACTTC
TRBJ1-1	TRBV29-1	many	.	CSVGQVGGDTEAFF	TGCAGCGTTGGGCAGGTCGGAGGGGACACTGAAGCTTTCTTT
TRBJ2-3	TRBV5-1	many	TRBD1	CASSPGQYTDTQYF	TGCGCCAGCAGCCCGGGACAGTACACAGATACGCAGTATTTT
TRBJ2-4	TRBV29-1	many	.	CSVVLIAKNIQYF	TGCAGCGTTGTGCTGATAGCCAAAAACATTCAGTACTTC
TRBJ2-7	TRBV7-2	many	.	CASSLSLASETYEQYF	TGTGCCAGCAGCTTGTCCCTGGCCAGTGAAACCTACGAGCAGTACTTC
TRBJ1-3	TRBV5-6	many	.	CASSLDFRLSGNTIYF	TGTGCCAGCAGCTTGGATTTTAGGCTCTCTGGAAACACCATATATTTT
TRBJ2-3	TRBV6-5	.	.	CASRKQGADTQYF	TGTGCCAGCCGCAAACAGGGCGCAGATACGCAGTATTTT
TRBJ1-2	TRBV4-1	many	TRBD1	CASSQLTGGHYGYTF	TGCGCCAGCAGCCAATTGACAGGGGGCCACTATGGCTACACCTTC
TRBJ1-2	TRBV12-3/TRBV12-4	many	TRBD1	CASSQRDRTNYGYTF	TGTGCCAGCAGTCAGAGGGACAGAACTAACTATGGCTACACCTTC
TRBJ1-2	TRBV23-1	.	.	CASATRGGRYGYTF	TGCGCCAGCGCAACCCGAGGAGGGCGGTATGGCTACACCTTC
TRBJ1-5	TRBV12-3/TRBV12-4	many	.	CASSKGTNLNQPQHF	TGTGCCAGCAGTAAAGGGACAAACCTCAATCAGCCCCAGCATTTT
TRBJ2-7	TRBV12-3/TRBV12-4	many	.	CASSLAGGRWYEQYF	TGTGCCAGCAGTTTAGCAGGGGGGCGTTGGTACGAGCAGTACTTC
TRBJ1-5	TRBV10-3	many	.	CAISDSGNQPQHF	TGTGCCATCAGTGATAGTGGCAATCAGCCCCAGCATTTT
TRBJ2-2	TRBV5-1	many	TRBD2	CASKGLAGHTGELFF	TGCGCCAGCAAAGGTCTAGCGGGGCACACCGGGGAGCTGTTTTTT
TRBJ2-1	TRBV5-1	many	.	CASIYRESHNEQFF	TGCGCCAGCATATATCGGGAATCTCACAATGAGCAGTTCTTC
TRBJ2-1	TRBV7-3	many	TRBD1	CASRGTGVDNEQFF	TGTGCCAGCAGGGGGACAGGGGTCGACAATGAGCAGTTCTTC
TRBJ2-7	TRBV7-9	many	TRBD1	CASSSRSGTDSYEQYF	TGTGCCAGCAGCTCCAGATCCGGGACAGACTCCTACGAGCAGTACTTC
TRBJ1-1	TRBV5-1	many	.	CASSFQGSTEAFF	TGCGCCAGCAGCTTCCAGGGGAGCACTGAAGCTTTCTTT
TRBJ2-7	TRBV9	many	TRBD2	CASSEGPAGGFVNEQYF	TGTGCCAGCAGCGAGGGCCCAGCGGGGGGTTTTGTGAACGAGCAGTACTTC
TRBJ2-7	TRBV4-1	many	.	CASSQEGTFGNSYEQYF	TGCGCCAGCAGCCAAGAAGGGACATTCGGGAACTCCTACGAGCAGTACTTC
TRBJ2-5	TRBV5-1	many	TRBD1	CASSLGQGEETQYF	TGCGCCAGCAGCTTGGGACAGGGGGAAGAGACCCAGTACTTC
TRBJ1-2	TRBV5-1	many	.	CASSQLGPGDYGYTF	TGCGCCAGCAGCCAGCTCGGGCCAGGGGATTATGGCTACACCTTC
TRBJ1-5	TRBV5-1	many	.	CASSEEGHQPQHF	TGCGCCAGCAGCGAAGAAGGGCATCAGCCCCAGCATTTT
TRBJ1-2	TRBV7-9	many	.	CASSPRTAIERGYTF	TGTGCCAGCAGCCCCCGGACAGCCATCGAAAGAGGCTACACCTTC
TRBJ1-1	TRBV20-1	many	TRBD1	CSAPLTGGRGGDPEAFF	TGCAGTGCACCGTTGACAGGGGGCAGAGGAGGGGACCCTGAAGCTTTCTTT
TRBJ1-4	TRBV12-3/TRBV12-4	few	.	CASSQTGDDEKLFF	TGTGCCAGCAGCCAGACAGGCGACGATGAAAAACTGTTTTTT
TRBJ1-6	TRBV7-2	many	.	CASSLAPQANSPLHF	TGTGCCAGCAGCTTAGCCCCACAGGCGAATTCACCCCTCCACTTT
TRBJ1-1	TRBV20-1	many	.	CSAPRAGDTEAFF	TGCAGTGCTCCCAGGGCGGGAGACACTGAAGCTTTCTTT
TRBJ1-1	TRBV19	many	TRBD1	CASSPRTGLNTEAFF	TGTGCCAGTAGTCCGCGGACAGGTTTGAACACTGAAGCTTTCTTT
TRBJ2-7	TRBV18	many	TRBD2	CASSASGGTHEQYF	TGTGCCAGCTCAGCTAGCGGGGGGACCCACGAGCAGTACTTC
TRBJ1-5	TRBV6-5	many	.	CASSYGGGNQPQHF	TGTGCCAGCAGTTACGGGGGGGGGAATCAGCCCCAGCATTTT
TRBJ1-4	TRBV10-2	many	.	CASSPPGVTNEKLFF	TGCGCCAGCAGCCCCCCAGGCGTAACTAATGAAAAACTGTTTTTT
TRBJ2-2	TRBV15	many	TRBD2	CATSTTVRGLAGGGELFF	TGTGCCACCAGCACCACCGTCAGGGGACTAGCGGGGGGCGGGGAGCTGTTTTTT
TRBJ2-1	TRBV7-2	many	.	CASSLVLEQFF	TGTGCCAGCAGCTTAGTTCTTGAGCAGTTCTTC
TRBJ1-2	TRBV5-1	many	TRBD1	CASSDLDRGVDYTF	TGCGCCAGCAGCGATCTCGACAGGGGAGTAGACTACACCTTC
TRBJ2-1	TRBV12-3/TRBV12-4	many	.	CASRWDDPAEQFF	TGTGCCAGCAGGTGGGACGACCCAGCGGAGCAGTTCTTC
TRBJ1-4	TRBV5-1	many	.	CASSRIGATNEKLFF	TGCGCCAGCAGCAGAATCGGAGCAACTAATGAAAAACTGTTTTTT
TRBJ1-5	TRBV5-1	many	TRBD1	CASSLGQGDGQPQHF	TGCGCCAGCAGCTTGGGACAGGGGGATGGTCAGCCCCAGCATTTT